A selection of T cell receptor beta chains follows, all from one sample in a study of cytomegalovirus exposure and HLA in healthy donors. Measured with immunoSEQ multiplex PCR; TCRdb has only the in-frame clones, and not every one. The data contain over 100,000 clones, 75% to 85% of them seen just once; the ten biggest clones take up approximately 3%. The sequenced sample was PBMCs. Receptors were obtained from a woman aged 18-29 years in good health and CMV-seropositive. The CDR3 runs from the conserved cysteine through the conserved F or W.

v_call	cdr3_length	cdr3_aa
TRBV19	16	CASSRTGRTGANVLTF
TRBV18	15	CASSPGTGYQETQYF
TRBV5-4	16	CASSLGGGERNTEAFF
TRBV5-1	13	CASSLLGEGEQYF
TRBV6-5	11	CASRIGTEAFF
TRBV7-8	14	CASSLASSYNEQFF
TRBV28	12	CASSDTYYEQYF
TRBV5-1	15	CASSFRAGHTYEQYF
TRBV6-5	13	CASSYGSNTEAFF
TRBV2	13	CASSDLRGGSAFF
TRBV7-9	12	CASSFWAWVQYF
TRBV19	15	CASTLRGGANYGYTF
TRBV28	13	CASSRSVGTEAFF
TRBV15	15	CATSRGRGGADTQYF
TRBV11-2	13	CASSLGATYEQYF
TRBV14	15	CASSPSGTATYGYTF